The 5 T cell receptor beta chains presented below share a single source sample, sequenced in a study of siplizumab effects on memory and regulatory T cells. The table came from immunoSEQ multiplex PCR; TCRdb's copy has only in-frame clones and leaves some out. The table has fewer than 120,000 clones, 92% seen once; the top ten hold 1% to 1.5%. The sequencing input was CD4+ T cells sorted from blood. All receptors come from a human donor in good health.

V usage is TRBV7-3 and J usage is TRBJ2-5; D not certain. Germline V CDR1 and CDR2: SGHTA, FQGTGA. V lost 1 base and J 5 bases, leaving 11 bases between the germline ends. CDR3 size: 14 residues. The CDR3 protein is CASSLSRLGETQYF. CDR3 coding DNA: TGTGCCAGCAGCTTAAGCCGACTTGGTGAGACCCAGTACTTC.

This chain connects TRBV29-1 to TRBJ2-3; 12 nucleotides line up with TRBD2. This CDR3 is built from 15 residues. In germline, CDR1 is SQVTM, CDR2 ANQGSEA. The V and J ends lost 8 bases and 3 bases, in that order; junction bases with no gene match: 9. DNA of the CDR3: TGCAGCACCGGACTAGCGGGACTTGGAACAGATACGCAGTATTTT. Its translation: CSTGLAGLGTDTQYF.

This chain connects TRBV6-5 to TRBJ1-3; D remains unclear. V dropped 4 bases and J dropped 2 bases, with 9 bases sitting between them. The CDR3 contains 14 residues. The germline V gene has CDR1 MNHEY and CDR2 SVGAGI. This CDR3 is CASSWEGPGNTIYF. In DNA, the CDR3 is TGTGCCAGCAGTTGGGAGGGCCCTGGAAACACCATATATTTT.

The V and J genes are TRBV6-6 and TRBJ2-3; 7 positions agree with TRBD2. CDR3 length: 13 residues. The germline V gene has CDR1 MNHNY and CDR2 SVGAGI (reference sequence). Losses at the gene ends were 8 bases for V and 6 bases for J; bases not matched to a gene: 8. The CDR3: CASRRGIMDTQYF. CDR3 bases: TGTGCCAGCCGGCGGGGGATAATGGATACGCAGTATTTT.

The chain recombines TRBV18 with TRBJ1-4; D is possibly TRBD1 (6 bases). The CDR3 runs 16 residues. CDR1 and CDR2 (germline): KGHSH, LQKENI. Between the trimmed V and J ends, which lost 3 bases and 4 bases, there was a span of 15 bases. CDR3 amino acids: CASSPPGRGINEKLFF. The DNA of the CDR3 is TGTGCCAGCTCACCCCCCGGCAGGGGAATTAATGAAAAACTGTTTTTT.